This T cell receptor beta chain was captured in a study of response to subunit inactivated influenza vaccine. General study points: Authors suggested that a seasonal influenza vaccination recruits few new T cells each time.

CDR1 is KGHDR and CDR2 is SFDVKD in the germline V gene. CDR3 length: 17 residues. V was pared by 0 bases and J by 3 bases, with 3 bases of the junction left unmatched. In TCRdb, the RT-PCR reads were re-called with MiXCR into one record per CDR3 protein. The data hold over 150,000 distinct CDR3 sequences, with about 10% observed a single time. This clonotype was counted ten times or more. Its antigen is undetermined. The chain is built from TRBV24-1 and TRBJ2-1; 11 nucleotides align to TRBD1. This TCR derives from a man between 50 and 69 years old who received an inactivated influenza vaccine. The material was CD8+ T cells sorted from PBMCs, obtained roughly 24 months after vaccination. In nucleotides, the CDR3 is TGTGCCACCAGTGATTTGAGGACAGGGGGCGGCTACAATGAGCAGTTCTTC. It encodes CATSDLRTGGGYNEQFF.